What follows describes a single TCR beta chain. Antigen specificity is unknown. These data come from a study of response to subunit inactivated influenza vaccine. Overall study results and limits: It was suggested by the authors that few new T cells are recruited by each seasonal influenza vaccination.

MiXCR was run by TCRdb on the RT-PCR reads, yielding one entry per CDR3 protein. Seen here are more than 550,000 distinct CDR3 sequences, roughly 12% observed once, and the top ten hold roughly 9.6%. V dropped 6 bases and J dropped 1 base, with 16 bases sitting between them. The CDR3 runs to 14 residues. Germline assignment: CDR1 DFQATT and CDR2 SNEGSKA (reference sequence). The same specimen was also included in a second study, on T cells expressing NK-cell markers. That study reports: UMIs were included in TCR beta cDNA generated by 5'RACE template switching. The study drew TCR beta repertoires from sorted CD3+CD56+NKG2C+, CD3+CD56+NKG2C- and CD3+CD56-NKG2C+ T cells. CD8+ T cells in a handful of donors included dominant NKG2C+ clonotypes at about 1.0-7.0%. The leading position in the CD3+CD56-NKG2C+ fraction of several donors also went to these clonotypes.

The sequence was collected from a man in his fifties or sixties who received an inactivated influenza vaccine. Sequenced here: PBMCs from blood, sampled on the day of vaccination. The chain has TRBV20-1 and TRBJ2-7; possibly TRBD2 for D (6 bases). DNA for the CDR3: TGCAGTGCAGTTGATGGAGGGACGTCCTACGAGCAGTACTTC. It is translated as CSAVDGGTSYEQYF.